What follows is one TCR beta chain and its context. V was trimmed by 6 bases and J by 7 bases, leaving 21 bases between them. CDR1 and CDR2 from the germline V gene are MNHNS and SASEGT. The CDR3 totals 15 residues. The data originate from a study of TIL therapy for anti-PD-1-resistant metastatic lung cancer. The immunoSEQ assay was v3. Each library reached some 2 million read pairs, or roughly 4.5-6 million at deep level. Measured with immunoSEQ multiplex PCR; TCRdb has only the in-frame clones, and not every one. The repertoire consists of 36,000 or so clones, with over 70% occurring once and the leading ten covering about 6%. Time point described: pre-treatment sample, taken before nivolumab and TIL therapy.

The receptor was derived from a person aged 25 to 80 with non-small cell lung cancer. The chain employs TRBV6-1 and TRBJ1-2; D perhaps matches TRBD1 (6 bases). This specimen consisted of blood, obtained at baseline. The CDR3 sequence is CASRATTGLGGGYTF. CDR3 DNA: TGTGCCAGCAGAGCAACGACAGGACTCGGGGGTGGCTACACCTTC.